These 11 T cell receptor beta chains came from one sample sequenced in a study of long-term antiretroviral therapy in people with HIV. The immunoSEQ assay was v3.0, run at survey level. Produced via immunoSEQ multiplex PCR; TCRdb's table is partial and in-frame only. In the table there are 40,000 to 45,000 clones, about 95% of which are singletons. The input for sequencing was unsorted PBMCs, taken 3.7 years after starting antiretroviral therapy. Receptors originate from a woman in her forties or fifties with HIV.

CDR3 in DNA: TGTGCCAGTAGTATCAGTTACAATGAGCAGTTCTTC. It translates to CASSISYNEQFF. The chain uses TRBV19 and TRBJ2-1; no reliable D call. This CDR3 contains 12 residues. Deletions cut 3 bases from V and 4 bases from J, with 4 bases between. The germline CDR1 and CDR2 sequences are LNHDA and SQIVND (reference sequence). Supplemented by reference TRBV19 and TRBJ2-1, the full variable domain reads DGGITQSPKYLFRKEGQNVTLSCEQNLNHDAMYWYRQDPGQGLRLIYYSQIVNDFQKGDIAEGYSVSREKKESFPLTVTSAQKNPTAFYLCASSISYNEQFFGPGTRLTVL.

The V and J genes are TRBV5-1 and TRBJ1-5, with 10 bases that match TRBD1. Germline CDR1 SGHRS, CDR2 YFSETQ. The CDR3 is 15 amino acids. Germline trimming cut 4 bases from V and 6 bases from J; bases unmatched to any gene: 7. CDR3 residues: CASSPGTGAGQPQHF. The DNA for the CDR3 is TGCGCCAGCAGCCCCGGGACAGGGGCGGGTCAGCCCCAGCATTTT.

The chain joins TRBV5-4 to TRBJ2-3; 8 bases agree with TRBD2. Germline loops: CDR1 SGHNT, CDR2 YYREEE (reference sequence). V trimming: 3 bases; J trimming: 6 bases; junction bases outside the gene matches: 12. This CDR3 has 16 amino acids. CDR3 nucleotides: TGTGCCAGCAGCTATCTAGCGGGTGGAGGTATGGATACGCAGTATTTT. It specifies CASSYLAGGGMDTQYF.

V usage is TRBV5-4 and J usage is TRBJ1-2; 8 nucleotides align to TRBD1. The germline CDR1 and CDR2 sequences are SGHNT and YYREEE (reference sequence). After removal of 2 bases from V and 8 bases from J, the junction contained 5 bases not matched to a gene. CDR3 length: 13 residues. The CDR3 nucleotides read TGTGCCAGCAGCTTTTCAGGGGGCGGGGGCTACACCTTC. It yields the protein CASSFSGGGGYTF.

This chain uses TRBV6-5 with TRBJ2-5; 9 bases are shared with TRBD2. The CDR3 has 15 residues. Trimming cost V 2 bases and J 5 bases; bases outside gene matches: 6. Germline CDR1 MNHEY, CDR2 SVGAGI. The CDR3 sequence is CASSYAAGGRETQYF. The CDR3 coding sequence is TGTGCCAGCAGTTACGCAGCGGGGGGAAGGGAGACCCAGTACTTC.

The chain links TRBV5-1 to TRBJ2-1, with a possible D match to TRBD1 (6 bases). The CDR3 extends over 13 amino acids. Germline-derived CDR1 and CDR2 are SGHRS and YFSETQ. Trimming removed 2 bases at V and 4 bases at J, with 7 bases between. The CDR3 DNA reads TGCGCCAGCAGCTTAGGACAGTACAATGAGCAGTTCTTC. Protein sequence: CASSLGQYNEQFF.

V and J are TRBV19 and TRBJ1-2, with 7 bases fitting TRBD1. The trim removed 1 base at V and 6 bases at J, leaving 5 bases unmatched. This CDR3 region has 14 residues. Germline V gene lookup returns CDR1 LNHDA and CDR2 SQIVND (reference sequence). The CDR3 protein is CASSIGGTANGYTF. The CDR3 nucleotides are TGTGCCAGTAGTATAGGCGGGACAGCCAATGGCTACACCTTC.

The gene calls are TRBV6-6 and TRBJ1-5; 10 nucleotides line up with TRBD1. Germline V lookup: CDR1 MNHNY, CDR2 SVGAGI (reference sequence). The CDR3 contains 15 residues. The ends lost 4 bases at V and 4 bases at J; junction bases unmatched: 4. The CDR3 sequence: CASSLPGQGNQPQHF. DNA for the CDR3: TGTGCCAGCAGTTTACCGGGACAGGGGAATCAGCCCCAGCATTTT.

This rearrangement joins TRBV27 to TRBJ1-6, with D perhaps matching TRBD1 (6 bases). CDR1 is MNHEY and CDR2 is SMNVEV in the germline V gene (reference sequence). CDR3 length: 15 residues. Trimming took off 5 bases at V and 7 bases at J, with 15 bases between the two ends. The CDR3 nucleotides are TGTGCCAGCAGTCCGCGACAGGTCCAGAATTCACCCCTCCACTTT. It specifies CASSPRQVQNSPLHF.

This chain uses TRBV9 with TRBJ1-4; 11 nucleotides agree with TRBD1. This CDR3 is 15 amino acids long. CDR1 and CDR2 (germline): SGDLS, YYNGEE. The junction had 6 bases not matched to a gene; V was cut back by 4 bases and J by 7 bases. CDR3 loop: CASSSTGQGGEKLFF. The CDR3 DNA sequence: TGTGCCAGCAGCTCCACGGGACAGGGGGGTGAAAAACTGTTTTTT.

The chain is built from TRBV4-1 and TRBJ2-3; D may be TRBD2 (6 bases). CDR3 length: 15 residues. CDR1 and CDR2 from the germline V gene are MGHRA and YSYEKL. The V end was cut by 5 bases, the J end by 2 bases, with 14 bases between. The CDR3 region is CASSVRDRNTDTQYF. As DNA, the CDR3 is TGCGCCAGCAGCGTGCGGGACCGAAACACAGATACGCAGTATTTT.